Following are 4 T cell receptor beta chains from one sample sequenced in a study of Graves' ophthalmopathy and Graves' hyperthyroidism. RNA transcripts provided the template for amplifying TCR beta CDR3 regions. Second-round multiplex PCR came after a first-round RT-PCR that employed HTBI primers. TCRdb called the multiplex PCR reads again in MiXCR, with one record for every CDR3 protein. The table records 200,000 to 250,000 distinct CDR3 sequences, around 50% of them present only once. Sequencing was done on a sample of peripheral blood. These receptors came from an adult man with Graves' ophthalmopathy.

The CDR3 sequence is CATTGGGNQPQHF. The CDR3 DNA reads TGTGCCACCACAGGGGGCGGCAATCAGCCCCAGCATTTT. The rearrangement uses TRBV7-9 and TRBJ1-5; 9 bases are a match to TRBD1. After removal of 10 bases from V and 2 bases from J, the junction contained 3 bases not matched to a gene. The CDR3 covers 13 residues. Per germline, CDR1 SEHNR and CDR2 FQNEAQ (reference sequence).

This clonotype was observed a few times. The chain links TRBV19 to TRBJ1-1; a possible D gene is TRBD1 (6 bases). The V and J ends lost 4 bases and 6 bases respectively, with 21 bases between them. In germline, CDR1 is LNHDA, CDR2 SQIVND (reference sequence). The CDR3 has 16 residues. The CDR3 DNA follows: TGTGCCAGTAGTACCCCCGGTCCCTGGACAGTGCCTGAAGCTTTCTTT. It is translated as CASSTPGPWTVPEAFF. Variable domain in full (rest from reference TRBV19 and TRBJ1-1): DGGITQSPKYLFRKEGQNVTLSCEQNLNHDAMYWYRQDPGQGLRLIYYSQIVNDFQKGDIAEGYSVSREKKESFPLTVTSAQKNPTAFYLCASSTPGPWTVPEAFFGQGTRLTVV.

This clonotype was detected only a few times. This rearrangement joins TRBV10-3 to TRBJ1-3; possibly TRBD1 for D (6 bases). Deletions cut 6 bases from V and 2 bases from J, with 8 bases between. This CDR3 region has 13 residues. CDR1 and CDR2 from the germline V gene are ENHRY and SYGVKD. This CDR3 is CAIRQGPGNTIYF. As DNA, the CDR3 is TGTGCCATCAGGCAGGGGCCTGGAAACACCATATATTTT.

In this sample, this clonotype turned up a few times. The V call is TRBV5-6, the J call TRBJ1-5; the D is unclear. The ends were cut back, 1 base at V and 3 bases at J, with 5 bases in the middle. Germline CDR1 is SGHDT and CDR2 is YYEEEE. CDR3 length: 13 amino acids. The CDR3 DNA reads TGTGCCAGCAGCTTGACCCCCAATCAGCCCCAGCATTTT. Residues: CASSLTPNQPQHF.